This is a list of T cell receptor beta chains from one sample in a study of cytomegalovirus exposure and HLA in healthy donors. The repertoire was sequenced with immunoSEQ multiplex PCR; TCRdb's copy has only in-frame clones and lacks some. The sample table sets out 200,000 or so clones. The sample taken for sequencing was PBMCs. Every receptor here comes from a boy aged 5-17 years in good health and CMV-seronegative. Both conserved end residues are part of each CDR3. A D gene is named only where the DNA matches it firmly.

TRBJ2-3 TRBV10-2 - TGCGCCAGCAGTGAACTAGGGCTGCGAGGAGATACGCAGTATTTT CASSELGLRGDTQYF
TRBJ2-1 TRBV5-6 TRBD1 TGTGCCAGCAGCTTGGGGACAGGTTACTACAATGAGCAGTTCTTC CASSLGTGYYNEQFF
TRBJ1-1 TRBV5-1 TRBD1 TGCGCCAGCAGAGGGGACAGGGGGGAAGCTTTCTTT CASRGDRGEAFF
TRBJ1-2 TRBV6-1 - TGTGCCAGCAGTGAGGGAGGGGCGGTCTATGGCTACACCTTC CASSEGGAVYGYTF
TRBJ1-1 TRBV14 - TGTGCCAGCAGCCAAGATCTGCCGCCGTTATGGGCGAACACTGAAGCTTTCTTT CASSQDLPPLWANTEAFF
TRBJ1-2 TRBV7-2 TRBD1 TGTGCCAGCAGCTTACGGGACAGGGGGGACTATGGCTACACCTTC CASSLRDRGDYGYTF
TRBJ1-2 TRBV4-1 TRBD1 TGCGCCAGCAGCCCGACAGGGGGGAACTATGGCTACACCTTC CASSPTGGNYGYTF
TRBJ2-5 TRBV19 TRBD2 TGTGCCAGTAGTATGGACGTCGGGGAGCGGGGGGGCCGAGTCGGGGAGACCCAGTACTTC CASSMDVGERGGRVGETQYF
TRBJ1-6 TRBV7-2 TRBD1 TGTGCCAGCAGCTTAGATGGACAGGGGGCGCGGAATTCACCCCTCCACTTT CASSLDGQGARNSPLHF
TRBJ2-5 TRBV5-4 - TGTGCCAGCAGCTTGGCCAAGTTAGGGGGCCAAGAGACCCAGTACTTC CASSLAKLGGQETQYF
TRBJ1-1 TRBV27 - TGTGCCAGCAGTTTTGGCAGGGCCGGCACTGAAGCTTTCTTT CASSFGRAGTEAFF
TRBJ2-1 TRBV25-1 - TGTGCCAGCAGTGACCATTACAATGAGCAGTTCTTC CASSDHYNEQFF
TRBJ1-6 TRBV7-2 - TGTGCCAGCAGCTTAATGTCAGCGGGACCCAATTCACCCCTCCACTTT CASSLMSAGPNSPLHF
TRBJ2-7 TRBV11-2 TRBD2 TGTGCCAGCAGCCCTGGTAGCGGGGGGGCCTACGAGCAGTACTTC CASSPGSGGAYEQYF
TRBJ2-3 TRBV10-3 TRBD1 TGTGCCATCGAAGACAGGGGAGGCACAGATACGCAGTATTTT CAIEDRGGTDTQYF
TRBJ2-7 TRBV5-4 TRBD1 TGTGCCAGCAGCACCGGGACAGGGGGAGGCGAGCAGTACTTC CASSTGTGGGEQYF
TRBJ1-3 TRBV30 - TGTGCCTGGAAGCTGAGCTCTGGAAACACCATATATTTT CAWKLSSGNTIYF
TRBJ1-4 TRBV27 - TGTGCCAGCTCTTCTCACCAGGGTGAAAAACTGTTTTTT CASSSHQGEKLFF
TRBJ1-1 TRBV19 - TGTGCCAGTAGTATCCCCCCTCAGGGGCCGATCACTGAAGCTTTCTTT CASSIPPQGPITEAFF
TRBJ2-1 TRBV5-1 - TGCGCCAGCAGCTTGGCCGCAGGGTTTGAGCAGTTCTTC CASSLAAGFEQFF
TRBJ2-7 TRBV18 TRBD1 TGTGCCAGCTCACTCCGGGACAGACCCTACGAGCAGTACTTC CASSLRDRPYEQYF
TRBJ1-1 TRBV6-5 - TGTGCCAGCAGTTACTCCCCAGGGGAAGTGGCTGAAGCTTTCTTT CASSYSPGEVAEAFF
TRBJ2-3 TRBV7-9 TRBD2 TGTGCCAGCAGCCCAGCGGGGGGACGTACAGATACGCAGTATTTT CASSPAGGRTDTQYF
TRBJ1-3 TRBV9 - TGTGCCAGCAGCGTGGGGCAGGGCTCTGGAAACACCATATATTTT CASSVGQGSGNTIYF
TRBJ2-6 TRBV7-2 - TGTGCCAGCAGCCCCCTGATCGGTAAGGGGGCCAACGTCCTGACTTTC CASSPLIGKGANVLTF
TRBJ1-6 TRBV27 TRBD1 TGTGCCAGCAGTTACGAACAGGGGAATAATTCACCCCTCCACTTT CASSYEQGNNSPLHF
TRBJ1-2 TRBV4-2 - TGTGCCAGCAGCCAAGCCGACAGACTCAGCAATAACTATGGCTACACCTTC CASSQADRLSNNYGYTF
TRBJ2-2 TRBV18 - TGTGCCAGCTCACCGAACTCAGGGATCGCCCTCTCCGGGGAGCTGTTTTTT CASSPNSGIALSGELFF
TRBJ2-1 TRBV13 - TGTGCCAGCAGCCCGAGGATGACCTACAATGAGCAGTTCTTC CASSPRMTYNEQFF